The clone carrying this T cell receptor beta chain occurred a few times. Its antigen remains unidentified. This CDR3 is 12 amino acids long. Germline CDR1 reads SQVTM; CDR2 reads ANQGSEA. V was pared by 0 bases and J by 7 bases, with 9 bases between. This record comes from a study of beta chain features in type 1 diabetes. General observations from the study: A possible short-template PCR bias applies equally to patients and controls.

The sequenced template was cDNA made from the entire isolated RNA. Clones were read by immunoSEQ multiplex PCR, and TCRdb kept only the in-frame ones, dropping some. Here the sample spans about 240,000 clones, about 26% being singletons. The clonotype was recovered from a man under 40 in good health. The sequencing input was central memory CD4+ T cells from blood. The chain has TRBV29-1 and TRBJ1-1; D is unclear. Written as DNA, the CDR3 is TGCAGCGTTGAAGAAGTGCACCTTGAAGCTTTCTTT. Residues: CSVEEVHLEAFF.